This section outlines one TCR beta chain sequence together with its context. Its antigen is unknown. The source of the sample is a study of graft-versus-host responses after intestinal transplantation. Study information: Transplant types were multivisceral, liver-intestinal, or isolated intestinal. The study gave all recipients anti-thymocyte globulin induction, then tacrolimus and steroids for 2 to 3 years.

Study-level results: Recipient-marrow GvH clones were detected, some having first appeared in ileum or blood.

Trimming left V 1 base short and J 4 bases short, with 16 bases between. The CDR3 has 16 amino acids. Germline CDR1 and CDR2: MNHEY and SMNVEV (reference sequence). Sequencing was performed with immunoSEQ multiplex PCR; in TCRdb, only in-frame clones are kept and a portion is missing. The table has about 25,000 clones, 94% seen once. V gene TRBV27 combines with J gene TRBJ1-1, with TRBD1 as a possible D gene (6 bases). The origin of this receptor is a human patient who received an intestinal transplant, so some T cells may come from the graft donor. The material sequenced was PBMCs, taken 156 days after intestinal transplant. The CDR3 sequence: CASSLFQGIGVTEAFF. The DNA of the CDR3 is TGTGCCAGCAGTTTATTTCAGGGGATCGGGGTCACTGAAGCTTTCTTT.